This paragraph reports one T cell receptor (beta chain). What it binds is not known. The CDR3 extends 3 residues past the end of the read, so its final part is completed from the germline J gene. The data were obtained in a study of T cells in women clearing cervical HPV infection. Overall study context: Controls gave blood once infection was undetectable; cases at lesion identification.

The CDR3 length is 13 residues. Germline CDR1 and CDR2: SEHNR and FQNEAQ (reference sequence). The protocol was immunoSEQ multiplex PCR, while the TCRdb copy is restricted to in-frame clones and leaves out a portion. Its clone listing holds roughly 42,000 clones. Findings and caveats of the study: A classifier using richness and V gene abundances reached an AUC of more than 0.8. CIN3+ cases had significantly higher TCR richness than controls; evenness did not differ. Effector/memory and HPV-specific T cells were not isolated, and association timing is unknown.

Sample: blood buffy coat. The sequence was obtained from a woman between 18 and 70 years old with a cervical HPV16 infection that either progressed to CIN3+ or cleared (not recorded which). This chain links TRBV7-9 with TRBJ1-2, with 7 nucleotides matching TRBD1. CDR3 region: CASSLGTGDDYTF. CDR3 DNA (partial): TGTGCCAGCAGCTTAGGAACAGGGGACGAC.